The sequence of this T cell receptor (beta chain) was determined in a study of cytomegalovirus exposure and HLA in healthy donors. Both 60 Vbeta primers and 13 Jbeta primers went into the PCR. Libraries were prepared by immunoSEQ multiplex PCR; TCRdb keeps only in-frame clonotypes and omits some of them. The table records 55,000 to 80,000 clones, roughly 73% of them present only once. As to this clone: Its antigen is unidentified.

The study's findings and limits: What TCR beta sequences reportedly achieved was accurate prediction of HLA-A and HLA-B alleles in most subjects.

The TCR originated in a man aged 40-50 years in good health and CMV-seronegative. The sample taken for sequencing was PBMCs.

CDR3 nucleotide sequence: TGCGCCAGCAGAGCACTTGCAGGACTCTCCTACGAGCAGTACTTC. Protein product: CASRALAGLSYEQYF. The chain uses TRBV10-1 and TRBJ2-7, with D tentatively TRBD2 (5 bases). CDR1 and CDR2 (germline): WNHNN, SYGVQD (reference sequence). V lost 6 bases and J 0 bases, leaving 15 bases between the germline ends. The CDR3 contains 15 residues.